This T cell receptor (beta chain) was identified in a study of blood T cell repertoires in COVID-19 (TCRdb year 2020). In the study overall: Samples covering the acute and convalescent phases of COVID-19 were provided by collaborators in the United States, Italy and Spain. Where available, HLA class I and class II types were taken from metadata supplied by the sample provider and were not determined by assay-based typing. The material from the prospective study consisted of cDNA or gDNA derived from T cells, B-cell-depleted T cells, or PBMCs. Sample metadata almost always included a de-identified subject ID, COVID-19 status, age in years and sex. A freely available public database, intended as a resource for researchers studying the immune response to SARS-CoV-2, is where the repertoires were released. The dataset comprised deeply sampled blood TCRbeta repertoires from subjects exposed to, actively infected with, or recovered from COVID-19. The samples were drawn from the first 160 participants of the ongoing ImmuneRACE study and from more than 1,000 subjects provided by 6 global collaborators. Overall study outcomes, separate from this receptor: Clinical and demographic metadata were provided uncurated, with the amount varying by source and participant.

Reading the germline V gene (reference sequence) gives CDR1 LGHDT and CDR2 YNNKEL. Including the terminal cysteine and phenylalanine, the CDR3 comprises 13 residues. Only CDR3 DNA is held: 39 bases, read in frame from base 1. Trimming at the junction amounts to 4 bases on V and 14 bases on J, and the germline ends lie 20 bases apart. The immunoSEQ Assay, a bias-controlled multiplex PCR, was used to amplify TCRbeta CDR3 regions from genomic DNA. Per the source publication's procedure: The number of nucleated cells in each sample was estimated from the amplification of reference gene primers within the assay. Sequence reads were collapsed and filtered to measure the absolute abundance of every unique TCRbeta CDR3 rearrangement. For each sample, productive Simpson clonality was calculated as the square root of Simpson's diversity index over productive rearrangements. TCRdb limited this immuneACCESS table to in-frame rearrangements with V and J called. A share of clones is missing; checked studies link under half to unresolved V genes, and the rest is unexplained. The DNA gave D and trimming, while V, J and clone size come from that table. This sample gives fewer than 85,000 clones in total; 70% to 75% of them show up just once. The top ten hold roughly a fifth of the sample.

The collaborating institutions used their own protocols to collect whole blood in K2EDTA tubes. For TCRbeta analysis, collaborators shipped samples in one of three forms: frozen whole blood, isolated PBMCs, or DNA extracted from either of those sample types. Details on this clone: The target of this receptor is not known. Per-nucleotide qualities are absent, and no much larger clonotype sits a single base away.

The sequencing input was peripheral blood. The chain is assembled from TRBV3-1 (or the pseudogene TRBV3-2) and TRBJ1-2; a tentative D call is TRBD1 (6 bases match). The sequence was obtained from a man aged 55-75 years with acute or convalescent COVID-19. The DNA sequence reads TGTGCCAGCAGCCCCTTTCCGGGACAAGAGAAGACCTTC. The encoded protein is CASSPFPGQEKTF.